Described below is a single T cell receptor (beta chain) sequence and its context. Germline CDR1 is SGHTA and CDR2 is FQGTGA. There are 15 residues in the CDR3. Trimming took off 3 bases at V and 1 base at J, with 11 bases between the two ends. Produced via immunoSEQ multiplex PCR; TCRdb's table is partial and in-frame only. The sample has around 110,000 clones, around 89% seen once; the top ten hold less than 3%. The data derive from a study of control samples from healthy donors and cancer patients. The V gene is TRBV7-3, the J gene TRBJ2-3, with D possibly being TRBD2 (6 bases). Sequencing input: blood. The clonotype was recovered from a woman in her seventies in good health. In nucleotides, the CDR3 is TGTGCCAGCAGCTTGGAGTCTAGCGGCACAGATACGCAGTATTTT. Protein: CASSLESSGTDTQYF.